This T cell receptor beta chain derives from a study of memory CD4+ T cells and cytomegalovirus serostatus. TCRdb keeps only in-frame clones here, not all; method: immunoSEQ multiplex PCR. The table shows over 60,000 clones, with roughly three quarters occurring only once. Germline assignment: CDR1 SGHRS and CDR2 YFSETQ. Unmatched junction bases numbered 10, after V lost 6 bases and J lost 8 bases. CDR3 size: 14 residues. Turning to this clone: Its antigen is not identified.

The sort gate was single viable CD3+CD4+CD8-CD45RO+ cells for memory CD4+ T cells. CD4+ T cells were isolated by positive magnetic selection. General study results and limits: Of under 200 reported CMV TCRbeta sequences, about 67 were found in memory CD4+ repertoires. CMV serostatus prediction reached median AUC approximately 0.95, or 0.91 with US-trained model.

This clonotype originated in an adult in good health and CMV-seronegative. The sample consisted of memory CD4+ T cells from blood. The chain couples TRBV5-1 to TRBJ1-4; TRBD1 matches 7 bases. Here the CDR3 DNA reads TGCGCCAGCACGAAGGGACAGCCGGACGAAAAACTGTTTTTT. Translating gives CASTKGQPDEKLFF.